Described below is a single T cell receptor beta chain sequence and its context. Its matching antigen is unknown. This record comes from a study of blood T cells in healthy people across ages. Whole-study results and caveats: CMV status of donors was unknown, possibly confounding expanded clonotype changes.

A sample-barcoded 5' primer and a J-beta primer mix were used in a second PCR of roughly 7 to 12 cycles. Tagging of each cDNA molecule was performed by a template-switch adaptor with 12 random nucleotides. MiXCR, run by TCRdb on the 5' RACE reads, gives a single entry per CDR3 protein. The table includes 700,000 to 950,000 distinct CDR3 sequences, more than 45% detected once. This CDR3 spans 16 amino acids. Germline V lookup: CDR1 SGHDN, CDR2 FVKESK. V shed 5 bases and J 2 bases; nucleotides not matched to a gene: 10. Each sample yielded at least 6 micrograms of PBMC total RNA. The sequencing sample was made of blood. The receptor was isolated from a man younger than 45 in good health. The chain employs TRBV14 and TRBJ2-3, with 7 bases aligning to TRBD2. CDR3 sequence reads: CASSARGLRVTDTQYF. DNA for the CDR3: TGTGCCAGCAGCGCGAGGGGACTACGCGTCACAGATACGCAGTATTTT.